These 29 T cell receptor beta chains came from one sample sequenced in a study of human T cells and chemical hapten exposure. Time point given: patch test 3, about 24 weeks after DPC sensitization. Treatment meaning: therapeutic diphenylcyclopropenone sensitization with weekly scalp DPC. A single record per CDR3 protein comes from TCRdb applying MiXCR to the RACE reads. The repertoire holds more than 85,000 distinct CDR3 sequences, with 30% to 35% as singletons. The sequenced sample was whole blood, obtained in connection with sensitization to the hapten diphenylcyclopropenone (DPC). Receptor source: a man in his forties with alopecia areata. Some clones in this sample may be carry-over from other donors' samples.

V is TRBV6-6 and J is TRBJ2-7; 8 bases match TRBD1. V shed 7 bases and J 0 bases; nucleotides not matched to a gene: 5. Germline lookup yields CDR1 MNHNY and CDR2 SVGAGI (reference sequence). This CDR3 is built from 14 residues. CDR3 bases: TGTGCCAGCAAGGACAGGGAGAGCTCCTACGAGCAGTACGTC. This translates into CASKDRESSYEQYV.

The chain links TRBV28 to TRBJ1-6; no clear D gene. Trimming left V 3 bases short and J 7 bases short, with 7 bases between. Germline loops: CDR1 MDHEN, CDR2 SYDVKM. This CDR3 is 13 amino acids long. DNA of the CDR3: TGTGCCAGCAGTTTTAAGGGCAATTCACCCCTCCACTTT. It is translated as CASSFKGNSPLHF.

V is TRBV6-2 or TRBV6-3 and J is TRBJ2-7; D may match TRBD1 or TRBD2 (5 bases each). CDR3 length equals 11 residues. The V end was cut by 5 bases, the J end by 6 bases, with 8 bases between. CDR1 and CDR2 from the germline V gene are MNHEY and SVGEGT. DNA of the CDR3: TGTGCCAGCAGTCGAGGGGCCGAGCAGTACTTC. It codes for CASSRGAEQYF.

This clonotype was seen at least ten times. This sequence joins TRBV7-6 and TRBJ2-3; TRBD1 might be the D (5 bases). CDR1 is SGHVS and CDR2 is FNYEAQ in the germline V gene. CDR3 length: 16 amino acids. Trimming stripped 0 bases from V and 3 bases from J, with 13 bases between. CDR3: CASSLARLDNTDTQYF. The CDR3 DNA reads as TGTGCCAGCAGCTTAGCGCGGCTGGACAATACAGATACGCAGTATTTT.

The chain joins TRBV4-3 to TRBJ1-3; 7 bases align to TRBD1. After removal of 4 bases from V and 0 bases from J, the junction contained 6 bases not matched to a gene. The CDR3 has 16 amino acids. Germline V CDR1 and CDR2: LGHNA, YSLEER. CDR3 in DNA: TGCGCCAGCAGCCTTGCCGGGACAGACTCTGGAAACACCATATATTTT. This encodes CASSLAGTDSGNTIYF.

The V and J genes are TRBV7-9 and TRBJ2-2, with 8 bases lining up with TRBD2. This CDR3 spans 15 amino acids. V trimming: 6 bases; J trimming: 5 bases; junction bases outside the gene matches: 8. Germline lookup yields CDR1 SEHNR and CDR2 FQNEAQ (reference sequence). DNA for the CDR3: TGTGCCAGCAGGACTAGCGTGGCGTGGACCGGGGAGCTGTTTTTT. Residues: CASRTSVAWTGELFF.

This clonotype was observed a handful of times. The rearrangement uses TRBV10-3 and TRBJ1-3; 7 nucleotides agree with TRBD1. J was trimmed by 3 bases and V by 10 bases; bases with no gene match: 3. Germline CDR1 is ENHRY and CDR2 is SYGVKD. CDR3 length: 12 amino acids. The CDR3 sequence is CATTGVGNTIYF. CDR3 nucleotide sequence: TGTGCCACCACAGGGGTTGGAAACACCATATATTTT.

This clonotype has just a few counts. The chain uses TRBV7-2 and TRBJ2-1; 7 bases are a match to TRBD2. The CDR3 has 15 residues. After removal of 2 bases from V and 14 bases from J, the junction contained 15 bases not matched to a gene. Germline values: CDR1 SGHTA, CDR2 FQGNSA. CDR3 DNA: TGTGCCAGCAGCTTAACAAGGGGCGGGAGTCGAGATGAGTTCTTC. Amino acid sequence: CASSLTRGGSRDEFF.

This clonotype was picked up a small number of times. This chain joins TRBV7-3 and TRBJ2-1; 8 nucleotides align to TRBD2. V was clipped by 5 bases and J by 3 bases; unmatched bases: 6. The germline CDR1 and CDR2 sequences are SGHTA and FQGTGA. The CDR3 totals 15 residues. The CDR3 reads CASSPMSGSYNEQFF. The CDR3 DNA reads TGTGCCAGCAGCCCTATGAGCGGGAGCTACAATGAGCAGTTCTTC.

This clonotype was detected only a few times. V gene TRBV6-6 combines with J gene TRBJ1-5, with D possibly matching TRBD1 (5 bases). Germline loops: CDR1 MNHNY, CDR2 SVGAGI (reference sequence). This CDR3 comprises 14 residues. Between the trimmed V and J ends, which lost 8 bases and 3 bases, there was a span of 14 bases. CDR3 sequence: CASLRGGVNQPQHF. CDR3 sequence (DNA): TGTGCCAGCCTCCGCGGGGGTGTCAATCAGCCCCAGCATTTT.

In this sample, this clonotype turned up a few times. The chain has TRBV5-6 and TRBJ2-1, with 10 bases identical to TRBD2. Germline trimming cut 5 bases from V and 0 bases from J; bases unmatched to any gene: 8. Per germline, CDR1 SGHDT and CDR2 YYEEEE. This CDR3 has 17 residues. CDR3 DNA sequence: TGTGCCAGCAGTGGGACTAGCGCCTCTTTCTCCTACAATGAGCAGTTCTTC. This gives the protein CASSGTSASFSYNEQFF.

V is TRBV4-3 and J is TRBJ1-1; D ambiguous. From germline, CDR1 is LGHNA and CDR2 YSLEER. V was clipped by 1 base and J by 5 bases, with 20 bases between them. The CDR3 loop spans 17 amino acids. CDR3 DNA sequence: TGCGCCAGCAGCCAAGTCGCTAGACTCAGCGTGACTACTGAAGCTTTCTTT. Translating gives CASSQVARLSVTTEAFF.

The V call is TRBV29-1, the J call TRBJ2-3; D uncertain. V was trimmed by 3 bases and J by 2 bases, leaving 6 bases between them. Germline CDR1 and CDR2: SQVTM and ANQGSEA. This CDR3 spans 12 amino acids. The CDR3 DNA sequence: TGCAGCGTTGATGAACTCACAGATACGCAGTATTTT. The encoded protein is CSVDELTDTQYF.

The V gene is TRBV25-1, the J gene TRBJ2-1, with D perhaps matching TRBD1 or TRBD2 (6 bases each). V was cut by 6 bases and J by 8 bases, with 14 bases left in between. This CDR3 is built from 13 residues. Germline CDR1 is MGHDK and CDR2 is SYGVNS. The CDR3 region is CASSKMGGDEQFF. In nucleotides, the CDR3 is TGTGCCAGCAGCAAAATGGGGGGCGATGAGCAGTTCTTC.

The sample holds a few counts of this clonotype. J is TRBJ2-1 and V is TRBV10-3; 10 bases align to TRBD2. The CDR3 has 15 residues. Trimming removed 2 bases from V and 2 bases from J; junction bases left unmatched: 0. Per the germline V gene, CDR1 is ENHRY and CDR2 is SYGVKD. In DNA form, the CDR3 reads TGTGCCATCAGTGAGACTAGCGGGACCTACAATGAGCAGTTCTTC. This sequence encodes CAISETSGTYNEQFF.

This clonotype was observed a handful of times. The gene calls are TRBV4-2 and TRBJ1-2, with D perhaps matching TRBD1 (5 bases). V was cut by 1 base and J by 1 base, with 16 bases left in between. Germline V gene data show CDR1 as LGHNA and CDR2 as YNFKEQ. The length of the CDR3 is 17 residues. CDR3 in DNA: TGTGCCAGCAGCCAAGCCCCCGACAGTGTCGATAACTATGGCTACACCTTC. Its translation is CASSQAPDSVDNYGYTF.

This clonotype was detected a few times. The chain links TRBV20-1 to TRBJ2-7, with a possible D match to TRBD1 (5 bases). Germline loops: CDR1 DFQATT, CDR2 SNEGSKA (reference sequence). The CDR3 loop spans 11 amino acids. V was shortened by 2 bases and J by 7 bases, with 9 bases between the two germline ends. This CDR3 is CSARQGEEQYF. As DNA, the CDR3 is TGCAGTGCTAGACAGGGTGAAGAGCAGTACTTC.

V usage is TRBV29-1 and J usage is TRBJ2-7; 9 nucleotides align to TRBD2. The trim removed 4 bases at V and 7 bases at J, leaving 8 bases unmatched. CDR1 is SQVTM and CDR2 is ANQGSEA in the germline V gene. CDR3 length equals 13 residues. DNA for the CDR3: TGCAGCGTTGGACTAGCGGCAACTTGGGAGCAGTACTTC. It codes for CSVGLAATWEQYF.

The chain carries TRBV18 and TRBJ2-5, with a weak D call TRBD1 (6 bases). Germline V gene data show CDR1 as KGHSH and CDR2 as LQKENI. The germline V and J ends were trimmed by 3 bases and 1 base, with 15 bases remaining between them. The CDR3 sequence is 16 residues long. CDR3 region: CASSPRDRRIQETQYF. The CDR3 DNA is TGTGCCAGCTCACCGCGAGACAGGCGTATCCAAGAGACCCAGTACTTC.

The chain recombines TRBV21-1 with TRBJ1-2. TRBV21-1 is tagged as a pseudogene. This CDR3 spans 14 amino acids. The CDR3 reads CASSKVAENYGYTF. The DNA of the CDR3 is TGTGCCAGCAGCAAAGTAGCGGAGAACTATGGCTACACCTTC.

The CDR3 bases are TGTGCCAGCAGCGTAGATGGTAGCTCTGGGGCCAACGTCCTGACTTTC. Translated, it gives CASSVDGSSGANVLTF. The V call is TRBV9, the J call TRBJ2-6; no definite D call. The CDR3 extends over 16 amino acids. Germline-derived CDR1 and CDR2 are SGDLS and YYNGEE. Deletions cut 0 bases from V and 0 bases from J, with 7 bases between. The whole variable domain, remainder taken from reference TRBV9 and TRBJ2-6, is DSGVTQTPKHLITATGQRVTLRCSPRSGDLSVYWYQQSLDQGLQFLIQYYNGEERAKGNILERFSAQQFPDLHSELNLSSLELGDSALYFCASSVDGSSGANVLTFGAGSRLTVL.

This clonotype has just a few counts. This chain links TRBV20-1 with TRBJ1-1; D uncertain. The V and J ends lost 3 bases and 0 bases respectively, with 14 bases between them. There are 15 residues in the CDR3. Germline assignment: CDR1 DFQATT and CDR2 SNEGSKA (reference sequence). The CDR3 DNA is TGCAGTGCTAGCCCACTACTTACGGTGAACACTGAAGCTTTCTTT. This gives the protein CSASPLLTVNTEAFF.

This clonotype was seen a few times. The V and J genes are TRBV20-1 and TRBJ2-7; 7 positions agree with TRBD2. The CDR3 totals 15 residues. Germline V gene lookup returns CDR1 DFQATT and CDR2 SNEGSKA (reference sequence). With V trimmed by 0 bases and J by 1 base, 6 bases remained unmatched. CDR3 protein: CSAREGGRCSYEQYV. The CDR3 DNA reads TGCAGTGCTAGAGAGGGCGGGAGATGTTCCTACGAGCAGTACGTC.

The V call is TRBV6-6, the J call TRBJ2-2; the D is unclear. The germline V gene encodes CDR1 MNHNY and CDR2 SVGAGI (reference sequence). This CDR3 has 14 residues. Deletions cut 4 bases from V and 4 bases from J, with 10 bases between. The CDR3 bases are TGTGCCAGCAGTTTGGATTTCAGCACCGGGGAGCTGTTTTTT. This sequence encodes CASSLDFSTGELFF.

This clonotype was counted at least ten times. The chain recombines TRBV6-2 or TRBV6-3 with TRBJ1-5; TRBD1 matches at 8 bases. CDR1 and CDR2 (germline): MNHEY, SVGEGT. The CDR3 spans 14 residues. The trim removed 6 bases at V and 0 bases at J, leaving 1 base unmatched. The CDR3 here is CASRGQGSNQPQHF. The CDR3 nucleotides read TGTGCCAGCAGAGGACAGGGTAGCAATCAGCCCCAGCATTTT.

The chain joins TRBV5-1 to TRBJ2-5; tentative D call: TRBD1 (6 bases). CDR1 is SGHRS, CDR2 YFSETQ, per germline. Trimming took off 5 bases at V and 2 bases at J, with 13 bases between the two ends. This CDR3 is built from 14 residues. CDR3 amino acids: CASRQGQIQETQYF. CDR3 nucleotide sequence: TGCGCCAGCAGGCAAGGACAGATTCAAGAGACCCAGTACTTC. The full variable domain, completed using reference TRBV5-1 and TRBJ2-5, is KAGVTQTPRYLIKTRGQQVTLSCSPISGHRSVSWYQQTPGQGLQFLFEYFSETQRNKGNFPGRFSGRQFSNSRSEMNVSTLELGDSALYLCASRQGQIQETQYFGPGTRLLVL.

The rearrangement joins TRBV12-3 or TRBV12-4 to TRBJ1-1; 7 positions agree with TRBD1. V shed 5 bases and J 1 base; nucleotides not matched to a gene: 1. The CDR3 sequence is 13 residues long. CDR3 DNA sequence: TGTGCCAGCAGTACAGGGGCGAACACTGAAGCTTTCTTT. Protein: CASSTGANTEAFF.

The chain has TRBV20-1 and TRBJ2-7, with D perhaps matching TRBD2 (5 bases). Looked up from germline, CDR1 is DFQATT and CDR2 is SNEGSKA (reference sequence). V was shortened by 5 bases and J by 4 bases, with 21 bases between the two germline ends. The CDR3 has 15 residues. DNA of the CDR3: TGCAGTGCTTCGACTATCTACCAAGGCGGGTACGAGCAGTACGTC. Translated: CSASTIYQGGYEQYV.

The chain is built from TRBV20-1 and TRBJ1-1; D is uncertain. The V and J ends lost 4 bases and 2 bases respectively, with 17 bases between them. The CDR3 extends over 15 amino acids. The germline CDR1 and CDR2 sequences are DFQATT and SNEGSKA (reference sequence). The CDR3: CSAKGAQDGNTEAFF. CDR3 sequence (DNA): TGCAGTGCTAAGGGAGCCCAGGACGGAAACACTGAAGCTTTCTTT.